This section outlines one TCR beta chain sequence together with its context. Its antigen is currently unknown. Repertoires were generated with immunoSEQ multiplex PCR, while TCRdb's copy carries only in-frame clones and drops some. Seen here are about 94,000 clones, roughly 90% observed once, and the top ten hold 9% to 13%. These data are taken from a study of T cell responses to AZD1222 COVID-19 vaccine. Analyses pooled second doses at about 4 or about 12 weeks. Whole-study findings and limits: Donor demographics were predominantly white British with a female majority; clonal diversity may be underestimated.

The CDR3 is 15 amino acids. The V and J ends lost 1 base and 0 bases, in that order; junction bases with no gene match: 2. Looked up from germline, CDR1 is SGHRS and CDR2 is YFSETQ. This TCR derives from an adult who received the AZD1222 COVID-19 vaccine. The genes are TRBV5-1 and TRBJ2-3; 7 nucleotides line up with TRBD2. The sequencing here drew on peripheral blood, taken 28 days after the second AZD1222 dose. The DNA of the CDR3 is TGCGCCAGCAGCTTGACTAGCGCTAGCACAGATACGCAGTATTTT. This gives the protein CASSLTSASTDTQYF. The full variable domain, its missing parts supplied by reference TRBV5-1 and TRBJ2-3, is KAGVTQTPRYLIKTRGQQVTLSCSPISGHRSVSWYQQTPGQGLQFLFEYFSETQRNKGNFPGRFSGRQFSNSRSEMNVSTLELGDSALYLCASSLTSASTDTQYFGPGTRLTVL.